This T cell receptor (beta chain) was profiled in a study of blood T cell repertoires in COVID-19. This clone appeared a few times. Assay: immunoSEQ multiplex PCR; the TCRdb copy retains only in-frame clones and omits some. The sample yields around 370,000 clones, about nine tenths seen once. Sequencing input: peripheral blood. The source is a woman between 70 and 85 years old with COVID-19, enrolled during active disease.

The CDR3 sequence is CAISESAGGSGNTIYF. In DNA, the CDR3 is TGTGCCATCAGTGAGTCAGCAGGGGGGTCTGGAAACACCATATATTTT. The rearrangement joins TRBV10-3 to TRBJ1-3; 7 bases align to TRBD1. Unmatched junction bases numbered 3, after V lost 0 bases and J lost 1 base. The CDR3 totals 16 residues. Per germline, CDR1 ENHRY and CDR2 SYGVKD.